This T cell receptor beta chain was sequenced for a study of human T cells and chemical hapten exposure. For the study at large: The sensitizing agent was 2% DPC, placed on about 2 cm by about 2 cm of upper inner arm skin. Patients, a majority of them female, were diagnosed with alopecia areata, totalis or universalis. Regarding the study as a whole: After DPC sensitization, TCRs above 1 in 1000 frequency showed no change.

TCRdb called the RACE reads again in MiXCR, with one record for every CDR3 protein. The sample has 79,000 or so distinct CDR3 sequences; about a tenth are singletons. This CDR3 is built from 12 residues. V was clipped by 8 bases and J by 8 bases, with 13 bases between them. Indicated time point: patch test 1, 2 weeks after DPC sensitization. The treatment was: therapeutic diphenylcyclopropenone sensitization with weekly scalp DPC. The total RNA was obtained from whole blood that was not fractionated. This clonotype was detected ten times or more. The antigen remains undetermined. Sequences were derived from whole blood, sampled in connection with sensitization to the hapten diphenylcyclopropenone (DPC). The V gene is TRBV12-3 or TRBV12-4, the J gene TRBJ2-1; tentative D call: TRBD2 (6 bases). The TCR originated in a woman in her forties or fifties with alopecia areata. Some clones in this sample may be carry-over from other donors' samples. The CDR3 DNA is TGTGCCAGCCCCGGAGGGCTAGATGAGCAGTTCTTC. Translation gives CASPGGLDEQFF.